The 20 T cell receptor beta chains below all came from one sample that was sequenced in a study of blood T cells in healthy people across ages. A J-beta primer mix and a sample-barcoded 5' primer were used in a second PCR of roughly 7 to 12 cycles. TCRdb independently ran MiXCR on the 5' RACE reads; one entry per CDR3 protein. The sample has around 1.5 million distinct CDR3 sequences, 40% to 50% seen once. Sequenced sample: blood. Receptors were obtained from a young woman in good health.

This CDR3 is CSAITTSLLSDTQYF. The CDR3 nucleotides read TGCAGTGCTATAACGACTAGCCTGTTGTCGGATACGCAGTATTTT. The rearrangement links TRBV20-1 to TRBJ2-3; TRBD2 matches at 7 bases. The trim removed 4 bases at V and 6 bases at J, leaving 13 bases unmatched. The CDR3 spans 15 residues. CDR1 and CDR2 from the germline V gene are DFQATT and SNEGSKA (reference sequence).

A few counts support this clonotype. This chain connects TRBV30 to TRBJ1-1; D might be TRBD1 (5 bases). From germline, CDR1 is GTSNPN and CDR2 SVGIG (reference sequence). V was trimmed by 4 bases and J by 5 bases, leaving 11 bases between them. The CDR3 sequence is 12 residues long. The CDR3 protein is CAWTGARTEAFF. DNA of the CDR3: TGTGCCTGGACCGGGGCGAGGACTGAAGCTTTCTTT. The full variable domain, its missing parts supplied by reference TRBV30 and TRBJ1-1, is SQTIHQWPATLVQPVGSPLSLECTVEGTSNPNLYWYRQAAGRGLQLLFYSVGIGQISSEVPQNLSASRPQDRQFILSSKKLLLSDSGFYLCAWTGARTEAFFGQGTRLTVV.

The chain carries TRBV4-1 and TRBJ2-7; the match to TRBD2 covers 11 bases. This CDR3 spans 15 amino acids. With 1 base clipped from V and 2 bases from J, the junction kept 1 base outside the gene matches. Looked up from germline, CDR1 is MGHRA and CDR2 is YSYEKL. This CDR3 is CASSQAGLAAYEQYF. The CDR3 nucleotides read TGCGCCAGCAGCCAAGCGGGACTAGCGGCCTACGAGCAGTACTTC.

The J gene is TRBJ2-5, the V gene TRBV28; TRBD1 or TRBD2 may be the D gene (5 bases each). CDR1 and CDR2 (germline): MDHEN, SYDVKM. This CDR3 comprises 12 residues. Trimming removed 10 bases at V and 9 bases at J, with 18 bases between. The CDR3 loop is CATGAGPVAQYF. The CDR3 DNA reads TGTGCCACCGGGGCGGGTCCAGTGGCCCAGTACTTC.

This clonotype was detected a few times. This sequence joins TRBV25-1 and TRBJ2-3; TRBD2 matches at 7 bases. The germline CDR1 and CDR2 sequences are MGHDK and SYGVNS. CDR3 length: 16 residues. Germline trimming cut 1 base from V and 0 bases from J; bases unmatched to any gene: 4. The CDR3 spells CASSESLAESTDTQYF. As DNA, the CDR3 is TGTGCCAGCAGTGAATCCCTAGCGGAGAGCACAGATACGCAGTATTTT.

This chain connects TRBV21-1 to TRBJ2-7. TRBV21-1 constitutes a pseudogene. The CDR3 covers 14 residues. This chain's CDR3 is CASSKRQGYNEQYF. The CDR3 DNA reads as TGTGCCAGCAGCAAGCGACAGGGCTACAATGAGCAGTACTTC.

This clonotype appeared a single time. This chain joins TRBV27 and TRBJ1-5; D is uncertain. CDR1 is MNHEY and CDR2 is SMNVEV in the germline V gene (reference sequence). The CDR3 extends over 14 amino acids. Trimming pared 2 bases from V and 3 bases from J, leaving 8 bases between. CDR3: CASSLREDNQPQHF. The DNA for the CDR3 is TGTGCCAGCAGTTTACGGGAGGACAATCAGCCCCAGCATTTT.

Comments on this clonotype: The junction differs from germline at one of its ends, possibly a read error. The J gene is TRBJ1-1, the V gene TRBV20-1, with TRBD1 as a possible D gene (5 bases). The CDR3 has 13 residues. The germline V gene has CDR1 DFQATT and CDR2 SNEGSKA (reference sequence). CDR3 amino acids: CSALGTENTGAFF. CDR3 DNA: TGCAGTGCCCTAGGGACTGAAAACACTGGAGCTTTCTTT.

The chain joins TRBV5-8 to TRBJ1-4, with no clear D. There are 14 residues in the CDR3. Germline values: CDR1 SGHTS, CDR2 YDEGEE. Trimming took 10 bases from V and 0 from J, leaving 13 bases between them. CDR3: CAGGYGATNEKLFF. CDR3 coding DNA: TGTGCCGGCGGGTATGGTGCAACTAATGAAAAACTGTTTTTT.

The V call is TRBV7-9, the J call TRBJ2-3; either TRBD1 or TRBD2 may supply D (6 bases each). The CDR3 is made up of 14 amino acids. Trimming pared 5 bases from V and 8 bases from J, leaving 17 bases between. Germline assignment: CDR1 SEHNR and CDR2 FQNEAQ (reference sequence). The CDR3: CASSQGGTSFTQYF. In DNA, the CDR3 is TGTGCCAGCAGCCAAGGCGGGACATCATTTACGCAGTATTTT.

This clonotype was seen a handful of times. The chain recombines TRBV6-6 with TRBJ2-1, with TRBD2 identical over 11 bases. Germline V lookup: CDR1 MNHNY, CDR2 SVGAGI (reference sequence). Unmatched junction bases numbered 7, after V lost 6 bases and J lost 6 bases. The CDR3 extends over 15 amino acids. The CDR3 DNA is TGTGCCAGCAGCCTTAGCGGGGGGGGAGCCAATGAGCAGTTCTTC. Its translation: CASSLSGGGANEQFF.

The chain recombines TRBV7-9 with TRBJ1-2; 10 nucleotides align to TRBD1. With V trimmed by 2 bases and J by 8 bases, 17 bases remained unmatched. The CDR3 extends over 18 amino acids. Germline V gene lookup returns CDR1 SEHNR and CDR2 FQNEAQ (reference sequence). The CDR3 nucleotides read TGTGCCAGCAGCTTAAGGATGGCGACGGGACAGGGGCTCAAGGGCTACACCTTC. Translation gives CASSLRMATGQGLKGYTF.

This clonotype appeared a few times. The chain employs TRBV4-1 and TRBJ1-2; D is perhaps TRBD1 (5 bases). V lost 4 bases to trimming and J lost 2 bases, with 14 bases between them. The CDR3 is made up of 15 amino acids. Germline assignment: CDR1 MGHRA and CDR2 YSYEKL. The CDR3 protein is CASSPPAGVNYGYTF. In DNA, the CDR3 is TGCGCCAGCAGCCCCCCCGCGGGGGTCAACTATGGCTACACCTTC.

In its sample, this clonotype was seen many times. J is TRBJ2-6 and V is TRBV6-5, with D uncertain. Between the trimmed V and J ends, which lost 6 bases and 0 bases, there was a span of 6 bases. This CDR3 is built from 14 residues. Germline-derived CDR1 and CDR2 are MNHEY and SVGAGI. CDR3: CASRPSSGANVLTF. In nucleotides, the CDR3 is TGTGCCAGCAGGCCAAGCTCTGGGGCCAACGTCCTGACTTTC.

The V gene is TRBV7-9, the J gene TRBJ2-5, with D possibly being TRBD1 or TRBD2 (6 bases each). V dropped 3 bases and J dropped 4 bases, with 15 bases sitting between them. From germline, CDR1 is SEHNR and CDR2 FQNEAQ (reference sequence). This CDR3 region has 15 residues. This chain's CDR3 is CASSLGAGIGETQYF. The CDR3 nucleotides are TGTGCCAGCAGCTTGGGGGCGGGAATAGGAGAGACCCAGTACTTC. Full variable domain (missing parts from reference TRBV7-9 and TRBJ2-5): DTGVSQNPRHKITKRGQNVTFRCDPISEHNRLYWYRQTLGQGPEFLTYFQNEAQLEKSRLLSDRFSAERPKGSFSTLEIQRTEQGDSAMYLCASSLGAGIGETQYFGPGTRLLVL.

This chain uses TRBV20-1 with TRBJ2-5, with D maybe TRBD1 (6 bases). The V gene's germline CDR1 is DFQATT and CDR2 SNEGSKA (reference sequence). V shed 1 base and J shed 5 bases, with 17 bases lying between them. CDR3 length equals 15 residues. The CDR3 bases are TGCAGTGCTAGAGGGGGGCAGGCCATCAGGGAGACCCAGTACTTC. Its translation: CSARGGQAIRETQYF.

The DNA for the CDR3 is TGTGCCAGCAGCCGTAGCGGGGGGCCCCCAGATACGCAGTATTTT. Residues: CASSRSGGPPDTQYF. This chain connects TRBV7-8 to TRBJ2-3, with 10 bases that match TRBD2. Germline V CDR1 and CDR2: SGHVS, FQNEAQ. J gave up 4 bases and V 5 bases, and 6 bases lay outside the gene matches. The CDR3 extends over 15 amino acids.

This clonotype was counted a few times. The chain couples TRBV2 to TRBJ2-7; TRBD2 agrees at 7 bases. The CDR3 loop spans 14 amino acids. Unmatched junction bases numbered 11, after V lost 7 bases and J lost 5 bases. Germline values: CDR1 SNHLY, CDR2 FYNNEI. CDR3 in DNA: TGTGCCAGCAAGGCGCGGGAGACTGTGGACGAGCAGTACTTC. This gives the protein CASKARETVDEQYF.

In its sample, this clonotype was seen a few times. V usage is TRBV25-1 and J usage is TRBJ1-2, with a tentative D call TRBD1 (5 bases). Trimming stripped 2 bases from V and 8 bases from J, with 15 bases between. The CDR3 sequence is 14 residues long. In germline, CDR1 is MGHDK, CDR2 SYGVNS. Here the CDR3 DNA reads TGTGCCAGCAGTGAAGGGGGTGTAGCTTCGGGCTACACCTTC. Translating gives CASSEGGVASGYTF.

The V and J genes are TRBV7-6 and TRBJ1-4; maybe TRBD1 (5 bases). V gave up 2 bases and J gave up 5 bases, with 9 bases separating them. Per germline, CDR1 SGHVS and CDR2 FNYEAQ. The CDR3 covers 14 residues. The CDR3 sequence: CASSLRGGNEKLFF. The DNA of the CDR3 is TGTGCCAGCAGCTTAAGGGGAGGAAATGAAAAACTGTTTTTT.